The 22 T cell receptor beta chains below all came from one sample that was sequenced in a study of beta chain features in type 1 diabetes. Study findings and constraints: Researchers report that Type 1 diabetes patients had moderately but significantly shorter TCRB CDR3s across all four CD4+ subsets.

What was sequenced were expressed TCRB transcripts, since all of the isolated RNA had been reverse transcribed. Data came from immunoSEQ multiplex PCR; TCRdb stores just in-frame clones and leaves some out. The table has about 700,000 clones, over 10% seen once. Antigens of these TCRs are unknown. Specimen: naive CD4+ T cells from blood. These receptor sequences come from a man in his late teens or twenties with type 1 diabetes.

V and J are TRBV28 and TRBJ1-5; 9 bases align to TRBD1. This CDR3 is 15 amino acids long. CDR1 and CDR2 (germline): MDHEN, SYDVKM. The V segment lost 6 bases and the J segment 2 bases; nucleotides outside the gene matches: 5. CDR3 nucleotides: TGTGCCAGCAGCCGGACAGGGGTGGGCAATCAGCCCCAGCATTTT. This sequence encodes CASSRTGVGNQPQHF.

The V gene is TRBV28, the J gene TRBJ2-5, with D unclear. Deletions cut 3 bases from V and 6 bases from J, with 8 bases between. Germline V gene sequence: CDR1 MDHEN, CDR2 SYDVKM. This CDR3 has 12 amino acids. This chain's CDR3 is CASSFEWQTQYF. Written as DNA, the CDR3 is TGTGCCAGCAGTTTTGAGTGGCAGACCCAGTACTTC. The whole variable domain, filled in from reference TRBV28 and TRBJ2-5, reads DVKVTQSSRYLVKRTGEKVFLECVQDMDHENMFWYRQDPGLGLRLIYFSYDVKMKEKGDIPEGYSVSREKKERFSLILESASTNQTSMYLCASSFEWQTQYFGPGTRLLVL.

The chain carries TRBV7-9 and TRBJ1-1; D is perhaps TRBD1 (5 bases). This CDR3 region has 15 residues. CDR1 and CDR2 from the germline V gene are SEHNR and FQNEAQ (reference sequence). With 1 base removed from V and 0 bases from J, the gap between germline ends came to 9 bases. Here the CDR3 DNA reads TGTGCCAGCAGCTTAGGGCAGGGTATGAACACTGAAGCTTTCTTT. It is translated as CASSLGQGMNTEAFF.

This clone has just a few counts. The chain recombines TRBV10-3 with TRBJ2-1, with 10 nucleotides matching TRBD1. In germline, CDR1 is ENHRY, CDR2 SYGVKD. The CDR3 has 14 amino acids. Unmatched junction bases numbered 4, after V lost 6 bases and J lost 5 bases. DNA for the CDR3: TGTGCCATCAGCACCGGGACAGGGGACAATGAGCAGTTCTTC. It encodes CAISTGTGDNEQFF.

This clone was detected a few times. The chain joins TRBV7-8 to TRBJ2-3; 8 nucleotides line up with TRBD2. Germline CDR1 reads SGHVS; CDR2 reads FQNEAQ. This CDR3 comprises 15 residues. Trimming took 5 bases from V and 5 from J; bases not matched to a gene: 9. CDR3 in DNA: TGTGCCAGCAGCCCCCGGGGGGGCCAGGGAGATACGCAGTATTTT. Translation gives CASSPRGGQGDTQYF.

This clone was seen a few times. Other DNA sequences in this specimen translate into the identical CDR3. The chain has TRBV19 and TRBJ1-5; D is unresolved. CDR1 is LNHDA, CDR2 SQIVND, per germline (reference sequence). The V end was cut by 6 bases, the J end by 2 bases, with 8 bases between. The CDR3 is 13 residues long. CDR3 nucleotide sequence: TGTGCCAGTAGGGGTTTGGGCAATCAGCCCCAGCATTTT. The encoded protein is CASRGLGNQPQHF.

This chain connects TRBV30 to TRBJ1-1, with a weak D call TRBD1 (6 bases). Germline-derived CDR1 and CDR2 are GTSNPN and SVGIG (reference sequence). The CDR3 runs to 14 residues. Trimming took off 8 bases at V and 2 bases at J, with 18 bases between the two ends. The CDR3 loop is CARRGDVTNTEAFF. The CDR3 DNA reads TGTGCCCGAAGGGGGGATGTGACCAACACTGAAGCTTTCTTT.

A single count supports this clone. The chain links TRBV6-5 to TRBJ2-1, with 9 bases matching TRBD2. V trimming: 7 bases; J trimming: 5 bases; junction bases outside the gene matches: 6. The CDR3 contains 14 residues. Germline loops: CDR1 MNHEY, CDR2 SVGAGI. CDR3 in DNA: TGTGCCAGCATTTCAGCGGGGGGTCACAATGAGCAGTTCTTC. It is translated as CASISAGGHNEQFF.

About this clone itself: Other nucleotide sequences in the sample specify the same CDR3. CDR3 nucleotides: TGTGCCAGCTCACCACCAGCAGATACGCAGTATTTT. It specifies CASSPPADTQYF. The V call is TRBV18, the J call TRBJ2-3, with D uncertain. CDR1 is KGHSH and CDR2 is LQKENI in the germline V gene. This CDR3 has 12 residues. V was shortened by 0 bases and J by 4 bases, with 2 bases between the two germline ends.

This clone was seen more than once but under ten times. The rearrangement joins TRBV29-1 to TRBJ2-5; D is unresolved. The CDR3 length is 14 residues. In germline, CDR1 is SQVTM, CDR2 ANQGSEA. Between the trimmed V and J ends, which lost 8 bases and 5 bases, there was a span of 21 bases. The chain's CDR3 is CSLSWSPTGETQYF. CDR3 in DNA: TGCAGCTTATCCTGGTCCCCCACCGGGGAGACCCAGTACTTC.

A few counts support this clone. J is TRBJ1-1 and V is TRBV15; no reliable D call. The CDR3 consists of 15 residues. V dropped 5 bases and J dropped 2 bases, with 15 bases sitting between them. Germline V lookup: CDR1 LNHNV, CDR2 YYDKDF (reference sequence). For the CDR3, the DNA is TGTGCCACCAGCGCGGTCGGCGGGGTAAACACTGAAGCTTTCTTT. Encoded protein: CATSAVGGVNTEAFF.

The chain couples TRBV10-3 to TRBJ2-1; D remains ambiguous. CDR1 ENHRY and CDR2 SYGVKD come from the germline V gene. The CDR3 spans 14 residues. Trimming removed 8 bases at V and 3 bases at J, with 14 bases between. In nucleotides, the CDR3 is TGTGCCATCGGAAAACCGGAACACTACAATGAGCAGTTCTTC. This translates into CAIGKPEHYNEQFF.

This clone came up a few times. The chain is built from TRBV30 and TRBJ1-2; D gene ambiguous. V lost 1 base, J lost 4 bases, and 1 base lay in between. This CDR3 is 10 amino acids long. Germline values: CDR1 GTSNPN, CDR2 SVGIG (reference sequence). CDR3 in DNA: TGTGCCTGGAGTGGCTATGGCTACACCTTC. Protein sequence: CAWSGYGYTF.

This clone turned up a few times. The chain recombines TRBV6-5 with TRBJ2-7, with 7 bases identical to TRBD1. Germline V CDR1 and CDR2: MNHEY, SVGAGI. This CDR3 has 16 amino acids. V lost 4 bases and J lost 3; bases outside the gene matches: 12. CDR3 sequence (DNA): TGTGCCAGCAGTTTTGGGACAGCGACGGCCAACTACGAGCAGTACTTC. Its protein product is CASSFGTATANYEQYF.

The CDR3 sequence: CASSLPEGHMNTEAFF. In DNA, the CDR3 is TGTGCCAGCAGCTTACCGGAGGGACACATGAACACTGAAGCTTTCTTT. The rearrangement links TRBV7-3 to TRBJ1-1; D is perhaps TRBD1 (6 bases). The CDR3 consists of 16 residues. Deletions cut 2 bases from V and 0 bases from J, with 13 bases between. The germline gives CDR1 SGHTA, CDR2 FQGTGA.

This clone was counted between two and nine times. The rearrangement joins TRBV29-1 to TRBJ1-1; TRBD1 matches at 8 bases. This CDR3 has 13 residues. Germline lookup yields CDR1 SQVTM and CDR2 ANQGSEA. V shed 6 bases, J shed 4 bases, and the junction held 7 bases outside the gene matches. Written as DNA, the CDR3 is TGCAGCGTGGACCTGCAGGGGGCCACTGAAGCTTTCTTT. Amino acid sequence: CSVDLQGATEAFF.

This sequence joins TRBV11-2 and TRBJ2-3; D possibly corresponds to TRBD2 (6 bases). Between the trimmed V and J ends, which lost 4 bases and 3 bases, there was a span of 17 bases. Germline V gene lookup returns CDR1 SGHAT and CDR2 FQNNGV. The CDR3 consists of 16 residues. As DNA, the CDR3 is TGTGCCAGCAGCTCTCTGGGGTGGGGGGATACAGATACGCAGTATTTT. Protein sequence: CASSSLGWGDTDTQYF.

This clone was observed a handful of times. The V and J genes are TRBV30 and TRBJ1-5, with TRBD1 as a possible D gene (5 bases). CDR1 is GTSNPN and CDR2 is SVGIG in the germline V gene (reference sequence). The CDR3 is 16 amino acids. Trimming shortened V by 5 bases and J by 1 base, and 18 bases separated the two germline ends. CDR3 DNA: TGTGCCTGGGGAGGAGAGGGGCCTTGGAGCAATCAGCCCCAGCATTTT. Amino acid sequence: CAWGGEGPWSNQPQHF.

This clone was observed a few times. The chain links TRBV5-4 to TRBJ2-7, with 7 bases lining up with TRBD2. Trimming cost V 0 bases and J 1 base; bases outside gene matches: 4. Germline-derived CDR1 and CDR2 are SGHNT and YYREEE (reference sequence). This CDR3 contains 15 residues. This CDR3 reads CASSLASGVSYEQYF. CDR3 DNA sequence: TGTGCCAGCAGCTTGGCCAGCGGGGTTTCCTACGAGCAGTACTTC.

In regard to this clone: The same CDR3 can be traced to other DNA sequences in this sample. V and J are TRBV10-3 and TRBJ2-1, with TRBD2 identical over 7 bases. Germline CDR1 ENHRY, CDR2 SYGVKD. This CDR3 spans 12 amino acids. The V gene end was trimmed by 4 bases and the J gene end by 9 bases; junction bases not matched to a gene: 3. The CDR3 bases are TGTGCCATCAGTGTGGGGGGGTCTGAGCAGTTCTTC. Amino acids: CAISVGGSEQFF.

The CDR3 DNA reads TGCGCCAGCAGCCAAGATTCCGGGACAGGGGACAACTATGGCTACACCTTC. Its protein is CASSQDSGTGDNYGYTF. The chain is built from TRBV4-1 and TRBJ1-2, with TRBD1 identical over 10 bases. CDR1 and CDR2 from the germline V gene are MGHRA and YSYEKL. The CDR3 has 17 residues. V dropped 0 bases and J dropped 2; count of bases not matched to a gene: 6.

The CDR3 region is CSVVDISYEQYF. The CDR3 DNA sequence: TGCAGCGTTGTTGACATCTCCTACGAGCAGTACTTC. The V gene is TRBV29-1, the J gene TRBJ2-7; unclear D gene. This CDR3 is 12 amino acids long. The V end was cut by 4 bases, the J end by 0 bases, with 7 bases between. CDR1 and CDR2 (germline): SQVTM, ANQGSEA.